This T cell receptor beta chain comes out of a study of cytomegalovirus exposure and HLA in healthy donors. Study at large: Among over 300 genotyped donors, about 80% fell in the Caucasian-associated ancestry cluster.

Concerning this clone: The antigen remains undetermined.

General observations from the study: Specific recognition of CMV antigens was confirmed in vitro for a few chains (all CMV-associated). The authors later found most CMV-associated TCR beta chains appeared HLA-restricted.

Germline assignment: CDR1 MDHEN and CDR2 SYDVKM. The CDR3 runs to 16 residues. Trimming removed 2 bases from V and 5 bases from J; junction bases left unmatched: 5. Researchers ran the PCR with 60 Vbeta and 13 Jbeta primers. Measured with immunoSEQ multiplex PCR; TCRdb has only the in-frame clones, and not every one. The table records 100,000 to 150,000 clones, around nine tenths of them present only once. Whereas donors were nominally healthy upon sampling, unrecorded immune exposures were probable. The sequenced sample consisted of PBMCs. This sequence originates from a woman aged 30 to 39 in good health and CMV-seronegative. The chain joins TRBV28 to TRBJ1-5; 11 bases map to TRBD1. The DNA of the CDR3 is TGTGCCAGCAGTTTAATGGGACAGGGGGTGCATCAGCCCCAGCATTTT. This sequence encodes CASSLMGQGVHQPQHF.